This T cell receptor beta chain emerged from a study of response to subunit inactivated influenza vaccine. A single record per CDR3 protein comes from TCRdb applying MiXCR to the RT-PCR reads. This table has 400,000 to 650,000 distinct CDR3 sequences, approximately 7.8% appearing once. The table lists this clonotype with a few counts. The CDR3 contains 14 residues. The germline V gene encodes CDR1 SGHRS and CDR2 YFSETQ. The V gene lost 1 base and the J gene lost 4 bases, with 11 bases spanning the gap. The V call is TRBV5-1, the J call TRBJ2-5; D gene ambiguous. The receptor was isolated from a man aged 45 to 75 who received an inactivated influenza vaccine. This sample comprised PBMCs from blood, obtained about 24 months after vaccination. The CDR3 region is CASSLKNGPETQYF. The CDR3 DNA reads TGCGCCAGCAGCTTGAAAAATGGGCCAGAGACCCAGTACTTC.